Shown below are 9 T cell receptor beta chains from a single sample sequenced in a study of blood T cell repertoires in COVID-19. TCRdb's table, derived via immunoSEQ multiplex PCR, lists solely in-frame clones and lacks some. This repertoire shows 70,000 or so clones, about 88% found once; its top ten account for around 3.9%. Sample: peripheral blood. The receptors here all came from a man between 65 and 80 years old with active COVID-19.

CDR3 coding DNA: TGTGCCAGCAGCTCAGGACAGGGACCCCTCCACTTT. Residues: CASSSGQGPLHF. The rearrangement links TRBV7-2 to TRBJ1-6, with TRBD1 identical over 8 bases. V was pared by 4 bases and J by 12 bases, with 2 bases of the junction left unmatched. Per the germline V gene, CDR1 is SGHTA and CDR2 is FQGNSA. This CDR3 spans 12 amino acids.

The V call is TRBV5-1, the J call TRBJ2-7; 9 bases align to TRBD1. This CDR3 has 15 residues. Germline CDR1 SGHRS, CDR2 YFSETQ. J was trimmed by 4 bases and V by 3 bases; bases with no gene match: 8. CDR3 sequence reads: CASSSLQGAGYEQYF. CDR3 bases: TGCGCCAGCAGCTCGTTACAGGGGGCGGGGTACGAGCAGTACTTC.

This clone was counted only a few times. This chain uses TRBV30 with TRBJ1-5; tentative D call: TRBD1 (6 bases). Trimming left V 4 bases short and J 3 bases short, with 13 bases between. The germline gives CDR1 GTSNPN, CDR2 SVGIG (reference sequence). The CDR3 covers 14 residues. The CDR3 loop reads CAWNGRGANQPQHF. DNA for the CDR3: TGTGCCTGGAACGGTCGGGGGGCCAATCAGCCCCAGCATTTT.

The V and J genes are TRBV11-3 and TRBJ2-3; TRBD2 aligns across 7 bases. CDR1 SGHNT and CDR2 YENEEA come from the germline V gene. Germline trimming cut 7 bases from V and 0 bases from J; bases unmatched to any gene: 4. The CDR3 length is 14 residues. The DNA of the CDR3 is TGTGCCAGCACGGGGGGACGGAGCACAGATACGCAGTATTTT. This sequence encodes CASTGGRSTDTQYF.

This clone was picked up a small number of times. The chain uses TRBV19 and TRBJ1-6; no definite D call. Germline V gives CDR1 LNHDA, CDR2 SQIVND (reference sequence). CDR3 length: 14 amino acids. Trimming took off 6 bases at V and 9 bases at J, with 15 bases between the two ends. CDR3 amino acids: CASSNIEAGSPLHF. CDR3 DNA sequence: TGTGCCAGTAGCAATATAGAGGCGGGTTCACCCCTCCACTTT.

The V gene is TRBV18, the J gene TRBJ2-2, with 10 bases matching TRBD2. The CDR3 length is 16 residues. CDR1 is KGHSH, CDR2 LQKENI, per germline. V dropped 3 bases and J dropped 4; count of bases not matched to a gene: 5. CDR3 amino acids: CASSPLAGDSTGELFF. CDR3 in DNA: TGTGCCAGCTCACCCCTAGCGGGAGACTCCACCGGGGAGCTGTTTTTT.

V is TRBV10-3 and J is TRBJ2-1, with D unclear. CDR3 size: 14 residues. Germline CDR1 and CDR2: ENHRY and SYGVKD. Trimming shortened V by 10 bases and J by 0 bases, and 13 bases separated the two germline ends. CDR3 in DNA: TGTGCCAGCCCCCAGGTGAGCTCCTACAATGAGCAGTTCTTC. Its protein is CASPQVSSYNEQFF.

V gene TRBV4-2 combines with J gene TRBJ2-1; 15 positions agree with TRBD2. Per the germline V gene, CDR1 is LGHNA and CDR2 is YNFKEQ. J was trimmed by 0 bases and V by 1 base; bases with no gene match: 7. The CDR3 spans 20 residues. Here the CDR3 reads CASSQGGGTSGRSSYNEQFF. Written as DNA, the CDR3 is TGTGCCAGCAGCCAAGGGGGGGGGACTAGCGGGAGGAGCTCCTACAATGAGCAGTTCTTC.

CDR3 nucleotide sequence: TGTGCCACCAGCAGACCGGGGGGCGCCCCTGGCTATGGCTACACCTTC. Protein product: CATSRPGGAPGYGYTF. The genes are TRBV15 and TRBJ1-2; tentatively, D is TRBD1 (6 bases). The CDR3 contains 16 residues. CDR1 is LNHNV, CDR2 YYDKDF, per germline (reference sequence). Trimming stripped 2 bases from V and 4 bases from J, with 17 bases between.